The 5 T cell receptor beta chains given below trace back to one sample, sequenced in a study of immune characterization of retroperitoneal liposarcoma. TCRdb re-analysed the PCR reads in MiXCR, keeping a single row per CDR3 protein. The sample has 9,000 to 13,000 distinct CDR3 sequences, about a quarter seen once. The specimen sequenced was tumor tissue. These TCRs come from a male donor with retroperitoneal liposarcoma.

The table lists this clonotype with a few counts. The chain uses TRBV7-6 and TRBJ2-5, with D unclear. Trimming took off 5 bases at V and 11 bases at J, with 15 bases between the two ends. The CDR3 is made up of 12 amino acids. Per the germline V gene, CDR1 is SGHVS and CDR2 is FNYEAQ. DNA for the CDR3: TGTGCCAGCAGCCTCCTATGGAATGAGCAGTACTTC. This sequence encodes CASSLLWNEQYF.

This clonotype has ten or more counts. This sequence joins TRBV28 and TRBJ2-1; TRBD1 matches 9 bases. The CDR3 totals 15 residues. Trimming took 3 bases from V and 5 from J; bases not matched to a gene: 5. Germline-derived CDR1 and CDR2 are MDHEN and SYDVKM. CDR3 amino acids: CASSFLGQGHNEQFF. In DNA form, the CDR3 reads TGTGCCAGCAGTTTTCTGGGACAGGGCCACAATGAGCAGTTCTTC.

In this sample, this clonotype turned up a few times. This sequence joins TRBV6-1 and TRBJ2-5; D is unresolved. CDR1 is MNHNS, CDR2 SASEGT, per germline. V dropped 4 bases and J dropped 7 bases, with 13 bases sitting between them. This CDR3 has 13 amino acids. The CDR3 DNA sequence: TGTGCCAGCAGTGCAACCACAATAAGGACCCAGTACTTC. Translated, it gives CASSATTIRTQYF.

The V gene is TRBV10-1, the J gene TRBJ2-5, with D possibly TRBD2 on 5 matching bases. V lost 2 bases, J lost 7 bases, and 11 bases lay in between. This CDR3 has 13 residues. CDR1 WNHNN and CDR2 SYGVQD come from the germline V gene (reference sequence). The CDR3: CASSEIQAGTQYF. The DNA for the CDR3 is TGCGCCAGCAGTGAGATTCAGGCGGGGACCCAGTACTTC.

This clonotype ranks as medium-sized. This chain joins TRBV7-6 and TRBJ2-1; D gene ambiguous. Germline V gives CDR1 SGHVS, CDR2 FNYEAQ. The CDR3 consists of 13 residues. V lost 5 bases and J lost 10, with 15 bases in between. The CDR3 loop reads CASSTKPNYEQFF. DNA for the CDR3: TGTGCCAGCAGCACAAAACCAAACTACGAGCAGTTCTTC. The full variable domain, its missing parts supplied by reference TRBV7-6 and TRBJ2-1, is GAGVSQSPRYKVTKRGQDVALRCDPISGHVSLYWYRQALGQGPEFLTYFNYEAQQDKSGLPNDRFSAERPEGSISTLTIQRTEQRDSAMYRCASSTKPNYEQFFGPGTRLTVL.